This T cell receptor (beta chain) was recorded in a study of T cell repertoires in cytomegalovirus infection. TCRdb processed the reads anew with MiXCR; each CDR3 protein has one entry. This repertoire shows approximately 180,000 distinct CDR3 sequences, approximately 20% found once; its top ten account for just under 3%. The sequence was obtained from a human donor in good health (CMV status not recorded). Some clones in this sample may be carry-over from other donors' samples. The sample consisted of PBMCs.

The CDR3, as DNA: TGTGCCAGCAGCCTCGGGACAGGGCAAGAGACCCAGTACTTC. Protein product: CASSLGTGQETQYF. V is TRBV7-8 and J is TRBJ2-5; 9 nucleotides match TRBD1. The V and J ends lost 5 bases and 2 bases, in that order; junction bases with no gene match: 3. In germline, CDR1 is SGHVS, CDR2 FQNEAQ. The CDR3 length is 14 residues.